This TCR beta chain is drawn from a study of Ad26.COV2.S vaccination and SARS-CoV-2 variants. This clone was recorded once. The repertoire was sequenced with immunoSEQ multiplex PCR; TCRdb's copy has only in-frame clones and lacks some. The profile shows about 350,000 clones, 85% to 90% of them singletons. Treatment in this sample: about 20 received Ad26.COV2.S at low or high dose, single or two shots; about 5 received placebo; per-sample allocation not given. Sampling happened 63 days after the first vaccine or placebo injection. This specimen consisted of peripheral blood, obtained in a trial of Ad26.COV2.S vaccine versus placebo. The origin of this receptor is a person aged 18-60 years who received the Ad26.COV2.S COVID-19 vaccine or a placebo.

The CDR3 loop is CASSLIASGANVLTF. The CDR3 nucleotides are TGTGCCAGCAGTTTAATAGCCTCTGGGGCCAACGTCCTGACTTTC. This chain connects TRBV28 to TRBJ2-6; D remains ambiguous. Germline V CDR1 and CDR2: MDHEN, SYDVKM. With 2 bases removed from V and 0 bases from J, the gap between germline ends came to 5 bases. The CDR3 covers 15 residues.